Each of the 9 T cell receptor beta chains below was sequenced from the same sample in a study of blood T cell repertoires in COVID-19. Using immunoSEQ multiplex PCR, the repertoire was profiled, and TCRdb retains in-frame clones only, with some absent. The sample consists of just under 95,000 clones, roughly 80% of them appearing once. Material: peripheral blood. These receptors originate from a human donor in a cohort sampled during active COVID-19.

The chain employs TRBV5-1 and TRBJ2-2; TRBD2 aligns across 12 bases. CDR1 is SGHRS and CDR2 is YFSETQ in the germline V gene. This CDR3 has 19 amino acids. The ends lost 0 bases at V and 6 bases at J; junction bases unmatched: 12. For the CDR3, the DNA is TGCGCCAGCAGCTTGGCCCCCGAATTGACTAGCGGGAGCGCCGGGGAGCTGTTTTTT. Protein: CASSLAPELTSGSAGELFF.

This chain connects TRBV6-1 to TRBJ1-1; no clear D gene. This CDR3 region has 13 residues. CDR1 and CDR2 from the germline V gene are MNHNS and SASEGT. V was clipped by 2 bases and J by 0 bases, with 4 bases between them. The CDR3 region has the DNA TGTGCCAGCAGTGAAACGGTGAACACTGAAGCTTTCTTT. As protein: CASSETVNTEAFF.

The V and J genes are TRBV3-1 (or the pseudogene TRBV3-2) and TRBJ2-5, with D tentatively TRBD2 (6 bases). Germline values: CDR1 LGHDT, CDR2 YNNKEL (reference sequence). This CDR3 is 14 amino acids long. Deletions cut 6 bases from V and 4 bases from J, with 15 bases between. The CDR3: CASRDYAVRETQYF. As DNA, the CDR3 is TGTGCCAGCAGGGACTACGCCGTTCGAGAGACCCAGTACTTC.

V gene TRBV3-1 (or the pseudogene TRBV3-2) combines with J gene TRBJ2-5; TRBD1 aligns across 8 bases. Trimming cost V 4 bases and J 4 bases; bases outside gene matches: 2. The CDR3 length is 13 residues. Per germline, CDR1 LGHDT and CDR2 YNNKEL (reference sequence). This CDR3 is CASSPGGAETQYF. In DNA, the CDR3 is TGTGCCAGCAGCCCAGGGGGCGCAGAGACCCAGTACTTC.

V usage is TRBV6-5 and J usage is TRBJ2-3; 7 bases map to TRBD1. With V trimmed by 6 bases and J by 7 bases, 7 bases remained unmatched. Looked up from germline, CDR1 is MNHEY and CDR2 is SVGAGI. There are 13 residues in the CDR3. In DNA form, the CDR3 reads TGTGCCAGCAGGGAGACAGGGCTCAATACGCAGTATTTT. Translated, it gives CASRETGLNTQYF.

This clone was seen only once. The J gene is TRBJ2-7, the V gene TRBV4-2; 10 nucleotides line up with TRBD2. This CDR3 is built from 16 residues. The germline V gene has CDR1 LGHNA and CDR2 YNFKEQ. Trimming at V came to 0 bases and at J to 6 bases, leaving 8 bases not matched to a gene. CDR3 in DNA: TGTGCCAGCAGCCAAGATCCCAGCGGGAGGGAAAGCGAGCAGTACTTC. Its protein is CASSQDPSGRESEQYF.

This clone came up a few times. This rearrangement joins TRBV4-2 to TRBJ1-5; 9 bases map to TRBD1. This CDR3 has 15 amino acids. Germline V CDR1 and CDR2: LGHNA, YNFKEQ. J lost 6 bases, V lost 0 bases, and 3 bases had no gene match. The CDR3 here is CASSQDTTGGQPQHF. The CDR3 bases are TGTGCCAGCAGCCAAGATACGACAGGGGGTCAGCCCCAGCATTTT.

The rearrangement links TRBV5-6 to TRBJ2-7; D call uncertain. The CDR3 totals 13 residues. Germline loops: CDR1 SGHDT, CDR2 YYEEEE. Trimming took 1 base from V and 4 from J, leaving 9 bases between them. CDR3 nucleotides: TGTGCCAGCAGCTTGTTTTCCCTATACGAGCAGTACTTC. It codes for CASSLFSLYEQYF. Full variable domain (outside the CDR3, taken from reference TRBV5-6 and TRBJ2-7): DAGVTQSPTHLIKTRGQQVTLRCSPKSGHDTVSWYQQALGQGPQFIFQYYEEEERQRGNFPDRFSGHQFPNYSSELNVNALLLGDSALYLCASSLFSLYEQYFGPGTRLTVT.

The chain has TRBV6-6 and TRBJ2-1, with D possibly TRBD2 on 6 matching bases. Trimming removed 5 bases from V and 7 bases from J, with 21 bases in between. CDR1 is MNHNY and CDR2 is SVGAGI in the germline V gene (reference sequence). CDR3 length: 16 residues. The CDR3 loop is CASSKGSFRGLNEQFF. CDR3 nucleotides: TGTGCCAGCAGTAAGGGGTCCTTTCGGGGGTTGAATGAGCAGTTCTTC.